The clone carrying this TCR beta chain has just one count. The antigen remains undetermined. Deep was the level at which the assay was run. Sorted-subset replicate PCR reactions were performed with about 210 ng DNA, corresponding to 25,000 to 35,000 T cell genomes. Method: immunoSEQ multiplex PCR; TCRdb's copy keeps in-frame clones and lacks some. The sample includes approximately 320,000 clones, about nine tenths of them seen just once. These data belong to a study of shared clonotypes between healthy human individuals. Study-wide results and limits: Some naive CD4 clonotypes, 5% to 5.5%, turned up in common across a handful of donors.

There are 14 residues in the CDR3. CDR1 is MNHEY, CDR2 SMNVEV, per germline (reference sequence). Trimming removed 4 bases at V and 2 bases at J, with 10 bases between. This chain joins TRBV27 and TRBJ2-3, with D maybe TRBD2 (5 bases). Material: memory CD8+ T cells sorted from blood. As for subset: CD45RO+ cells pooled with CCR7-negative TemRA cells. The sequence was obtained from a man younger than 35 in good health. Here the CDR3 DNA reads TGTGCCAGCAGTTCCGGGGTCTCCACAGATACGCAGTATTTT. It is translated as CASSSGVSTDTQYF.